This TCR beta chain came from a study of CXCR3-negative and CXCR3-positive naive CD8 T cells. Germline V lookup: CDR1 SGDLS, CDR2 YYNGEE. The CDR3 runs 15 residues. The TRB cDNA libraries were prepared by 5' RACE with UMI labels. From the 5' RACE reads, TCRdb lists one entry per CDR3 protein and no DNA. The table gives 100,000 to 150,000 distinct CDR3 sequences; the top ten clones make up approximately 0.29% of it. This receptor was obtained from a human donor in good health. Some clones in this sample may be carry-over from other donors' samples. The rearrangement links TRBV9 to TRBJ2-7; the D call of TRBD1 rests on TCRdb alone, since no DNA is present to check it. The sample taken for sequencing was naive CXCR3- CD8+ T cells from blood. The subset denotes: CD45RO-CCR7+CD27+CD95- naive CD8+ T cells lacking CXCR3 (TNR3-). The CDR3 sequence is CASSVAGGAGYEQYF.